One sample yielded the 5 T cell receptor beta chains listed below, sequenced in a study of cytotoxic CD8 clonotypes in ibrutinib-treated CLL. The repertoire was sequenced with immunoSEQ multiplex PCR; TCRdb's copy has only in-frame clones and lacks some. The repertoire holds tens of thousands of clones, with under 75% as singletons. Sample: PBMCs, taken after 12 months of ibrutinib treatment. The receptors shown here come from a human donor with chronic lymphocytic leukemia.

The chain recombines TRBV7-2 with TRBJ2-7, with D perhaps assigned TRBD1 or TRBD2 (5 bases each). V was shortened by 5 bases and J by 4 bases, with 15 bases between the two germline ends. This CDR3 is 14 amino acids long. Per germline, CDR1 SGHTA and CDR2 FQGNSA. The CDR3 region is CASSNRGGKYEQYF. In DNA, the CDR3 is TGTGCCAGCAGCAACCGGGGCGGCAAGTACGAGCAGTACTTC.

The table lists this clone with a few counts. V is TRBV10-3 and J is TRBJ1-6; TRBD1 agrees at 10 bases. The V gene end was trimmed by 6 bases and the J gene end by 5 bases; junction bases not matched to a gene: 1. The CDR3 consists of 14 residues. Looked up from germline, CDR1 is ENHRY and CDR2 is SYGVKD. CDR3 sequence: CAIRGTGDNSPLHF. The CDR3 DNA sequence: TGTGCCATCAGAGGGACAGGGGATAATTCACCCCTCCACTTT.

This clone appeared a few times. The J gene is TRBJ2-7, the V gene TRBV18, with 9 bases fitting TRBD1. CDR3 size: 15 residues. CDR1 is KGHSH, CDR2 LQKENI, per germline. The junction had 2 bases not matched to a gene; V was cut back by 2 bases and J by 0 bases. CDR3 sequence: CASSPGTGNSYEQYF. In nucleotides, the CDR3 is TGTGCCAGCTCACCAGGGACAGGGAACTCCTACGAGCAGTACTTC.

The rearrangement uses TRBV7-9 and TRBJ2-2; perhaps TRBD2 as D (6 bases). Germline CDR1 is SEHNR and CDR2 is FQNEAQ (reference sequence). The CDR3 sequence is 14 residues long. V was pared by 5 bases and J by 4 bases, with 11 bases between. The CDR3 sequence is CASSPTGGTGELFF. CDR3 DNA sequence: TGTGCCAGCAGCCCAACCGGGGGCACCGGGGAGCTGTTTTTT.

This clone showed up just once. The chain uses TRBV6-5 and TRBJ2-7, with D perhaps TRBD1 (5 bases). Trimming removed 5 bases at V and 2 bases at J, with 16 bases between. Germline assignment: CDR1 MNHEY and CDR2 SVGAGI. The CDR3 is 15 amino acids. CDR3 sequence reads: CASSPQRTNPYEQYF. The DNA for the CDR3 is TGTGCCAGCAGTCCCCAGAGGACAAATCCCTACGAGCAGTACTTC.